This is a list of T cell receptor beta chains from one sample in a study of response to subunit inactivated influenza vaccine. TCRdb redid the calling of the RT-PCR reads with MiXCR, one entry per CDR3 protein. The sample records just over 300,000 distinct CDR3 sequences, roughly 22% being singletons. The input for sequencing was PBMCs from blood, taken approximately 20 months after vaccination. Source of these receptors: a man between 50 and 69 years old who received an inactivated influenza vaccine. Each CDR3 is given with its conserved first and last residue.

>TRBJ2-7|TRBV28
CASSIRDRSYEQYF
>TRBJ2-1|TRBV7-2
CAGPVQISNNEQFF
>TRBJ1-5|TRBV24-1
CATSDAGVSNQPQHF
>TRBJ1-5|TRBV5-1
CASSLGPVTGYQPQHF
>TRBJ2-1|TRBV6-1
CASSATSVPNEQFF
>TRBJ1-3|TRBV28
CASSFYGGRGNTIYF
>TRBJ2-3|TRBV20-1
CSARDTSFTDTQYF
>TRBJ1-1|TRBV4-1
CASSQDPRTGRDTEAFF
>TRBJ2-2|TRBV10-3
CAISEPHSDAGELFF
>TRBJ1-5|TRBV20-1
CSARPADKDPNQPQHF
>TRBJ2-5|TRBV7-9
CASSLSKETQYF
>TRBJ2-7|TRBV29-1
CSAEKGYEQYF
>TRBJ2-1|TRBV24-1
CATSDVDTSYNEQFF
>TRBJ1-1|TRBV30
CAWSPRLRGDTEAFF
>TRBJ2-7|TRBV12-3/TRBV12-4
CASSFRVYEQYF
>TRBJ2-5|TRBV5-1
CASSGTSGVEETQYF
>TRBJ1-2|TRBV6-1
CASDREKDYGYTF
>TRBJ2-3|TRBV6-1
CASSVTSGRRDTQYF
>TRBJ1-1|TRBV4-1
CASSPARGRMDTEAFF
>TRBJ2-7|TRBV29-1
CSVTGTGDSYYEQYF
>TRBJ1-4|TRBV5-1
CASRSGMAGTTNEKLFF
>TRBJ1-6|TRBV20-1
CSGTESSYNSPLHF
>TRBJ1-1|TRBV4-3
CASSQDQGIPTNEAFF
>TRBJ2-3|TRBV20-1
CSARDMLLYTDTQYF
>TRBJ2-7|TRBV7-9
CASSLRSGTAYEQYF
>TRBJ1-5|TRBV25-1
CASSEWGREDSNQPQHF
>TRBJ2-7|TRBV5-5
CASSPQGGFSYEQYF
>TRBJ1-4|TRBV29-1
CSVGGPSTNEILFF
>TRBJ2-5|TRBV10-3
CAISDELAVGETQYF
>TRBJ2-3|TRBV4-2
CASSQDPGAGGTDTQYF
>TRBJ2-3|TRBV3-2
CASSHVLAGGRASRTDTQYF
>TRBJ2-3|TRBV7-9
CASSLRASGTFTDTQYF
>TRBJ2-5|TRBV9
CASSGRTSETQYF
>TRBJ1-2|TRBV19
CASSIRTLHTF
>TRBJ1-2|TRBV4-2
CASSQGTGAYGYTF
>TRBJ1-4|TRBV7-9
CASSPSYLGEKLFF
>TRBJ1-1|TRBV5-1
CASVPVGQGNTEAFF
>TRBJ2-1|TRBV5-3
CARSSTSGRTNEQFF
>TRBJ2-1|TRBV4-1
CASSQVAGPYNEQFF
>TRBJ2-1|TRBV20-1
CSASLRGGSYNEQFF
>TRBJ1-1|TRBV10-3
CAISEQQGLAFF